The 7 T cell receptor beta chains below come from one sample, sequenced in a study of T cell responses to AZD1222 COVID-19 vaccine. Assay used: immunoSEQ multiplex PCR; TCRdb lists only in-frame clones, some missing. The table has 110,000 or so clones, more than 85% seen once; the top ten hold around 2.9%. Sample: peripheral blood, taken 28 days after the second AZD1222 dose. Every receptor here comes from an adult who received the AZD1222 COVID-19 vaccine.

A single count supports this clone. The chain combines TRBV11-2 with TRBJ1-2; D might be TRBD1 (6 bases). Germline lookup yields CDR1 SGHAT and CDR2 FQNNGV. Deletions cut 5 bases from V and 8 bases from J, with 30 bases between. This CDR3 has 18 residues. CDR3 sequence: CASSPNSGQYHGGKGYTF. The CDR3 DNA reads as TGTGCCAGCAGCCCGAATTCGGGACAATACCACGGGGGCAAAGGCTACACCTTC.

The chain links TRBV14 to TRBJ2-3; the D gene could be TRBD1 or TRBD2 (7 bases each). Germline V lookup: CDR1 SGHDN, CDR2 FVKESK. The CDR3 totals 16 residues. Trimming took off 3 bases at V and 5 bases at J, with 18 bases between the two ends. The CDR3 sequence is CASSHLGGGPIDTQYF. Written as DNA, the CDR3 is TGTGCCAGCAGCCACTTGGGAGGGGGCCCGATAGATACGCAGTATTTT.

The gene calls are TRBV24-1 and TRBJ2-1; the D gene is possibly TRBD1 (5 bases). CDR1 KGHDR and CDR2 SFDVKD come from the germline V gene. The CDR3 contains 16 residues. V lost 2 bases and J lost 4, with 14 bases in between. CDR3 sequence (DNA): TGTGCCACCAGTGATTCCTCCGGACAACAATACAATGAGCAGTTCTTC. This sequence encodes CATSDSSGQQYNEQFF.

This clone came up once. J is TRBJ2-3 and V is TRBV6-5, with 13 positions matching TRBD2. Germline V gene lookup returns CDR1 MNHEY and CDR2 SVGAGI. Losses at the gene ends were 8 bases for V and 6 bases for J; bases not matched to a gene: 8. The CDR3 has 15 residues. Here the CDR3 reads CASCPGLAGSDTQYF. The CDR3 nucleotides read TGTGCCAGCTGCCCGGGACTAGCGGGGTCGGATACGCAGTATTTT.

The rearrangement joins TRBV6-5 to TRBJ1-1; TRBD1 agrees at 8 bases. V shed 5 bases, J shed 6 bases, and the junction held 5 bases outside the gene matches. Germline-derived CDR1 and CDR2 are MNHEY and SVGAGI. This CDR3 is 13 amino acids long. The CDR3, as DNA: TGTGCCAGCAGTAGGACAGGGAGATCTGAAGCTTTCTTT. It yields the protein CASSRTGRSEAFF.

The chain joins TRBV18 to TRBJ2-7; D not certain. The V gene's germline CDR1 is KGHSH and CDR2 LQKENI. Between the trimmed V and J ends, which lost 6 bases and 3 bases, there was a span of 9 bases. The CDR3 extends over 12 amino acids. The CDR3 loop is CASSGALYEQYF. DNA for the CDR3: TGTGCCAGCTCCGGAGCCCTCTACGAGCAGTACTTC.

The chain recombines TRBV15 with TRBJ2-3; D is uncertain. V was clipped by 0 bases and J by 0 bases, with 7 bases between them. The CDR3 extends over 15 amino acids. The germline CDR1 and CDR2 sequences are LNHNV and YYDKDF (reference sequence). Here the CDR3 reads CATSRDHASTDTQYF. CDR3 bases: TGTGCCACCAGCAGAGATCACGCTAGCACAGATACGCAGTATTTT.